The present TCR beta chain was sequenced within a study of T cell responses to AZD1222 COVID-19 vaccine. Whole-study context: Second doses that came at about 4 or about 12 weeks were put together. General study points: As reported, nearly half of all spike-specific TCRs target variant regions that are unmutated. Donors were mostly white British, more females; clonal diversity possibly underestimated.

V trimming: 4 bases; J trimming: 10 bases; junction bases outside the gene matches: 14. Germline V gene data show CDR1 as SGDLS and CDR2 as YYNGEE. The length of the CDR3 is 16 residues. TCRdb's table, derived via immunoSEQ multiplex PCR, lists solely in-frame clones and lacks some. The sample contains 120,000 or so clones, 80% to 95% of which appear only once. As to this clone: Its antigen is currently unknown.

V is TRBV9 and J is TRBJ1-6, with 7 bases identical to TRBD1. This clonotype was sampled from an adult in good health. The sequences come from peripheral blood, collected on day 0 of AZD1222 vaccination. CDR3 nucleotide sequence: TGTGCCAGCAGCCAATCGGGACAGAATGGGGGCTCACCCCTCCACTTT. It codes for CASSQSGQNGGSPLHF.